One sample yielded the 21 T cell receptor beta chains listed below, sequenced in a study of blood T cell repertoires in COVID-19. Sequencing was performed with immunoSEQ multiplex PCR; in TCRdb, only in-frame clones are kept and a portion is missing. The sample contains 150,000 to 200,000 clones, around 87% of which appear only once. What was sequenced was PBMCs or T cells enriched from blood (not recorded which). The receptors come from a woman in her thirties or forties in a cohort exposed to, infected with or recovered from COVID-19 (not recorded which).

The V and J genes are TRBV11-2 and TRBJ2-1, with TRBD2 matching 11 bases. Germline CDR1 is SGHAT and CDR2 is FQNNGV. The CDR3 has 20 residues. V shed 0 bases and J 0 bases; nucleotides not matched to a gene: 10. DNA of the CDR3: TGTGCCAGCAGCTTAGATCCTAGCGGGAGGTCCCAGAGCTCCTACAATGAGCAGTTCTTC. Its translation: CASSLDPSGRSQSSYNEQFF. The complete variable domain, with remaining parts taken from reference TRBV11-2 and TRBJ2-1, reads EAGVAQSPRYKIIEKRQSVAFWCNPISGHATLYWYQQILGQGPKLLIQFQNNGVVDDSQLPKDRFSAERLKGVDSTLKIQPAKLEDSAVYLCASSLDPSGRSQSSYNEQFFGPGTRLTVL.

This chain uses TRBV2 with TRBJ2-2; 7 nucleotides match TRBD2. The CDR3 length is 16 residues. The V gene's germline CDR1 is SNHLY and CDR2 FYNNEI. The CDR3 protein is CAFRPSGIPYTGELFF. In DNA, the CDR3 is TGTGCATTCAGGCCTAGCGGAATCCCATACACCGGGGAGCTGTTTTTT.

The rearrangement uses TRBV7-2 and TRBJ1-5, with 9 positions matching TRBD1. J lost 2 bases, V lost 2 bases, and 1 base had no gene match. CDR3 length: 15 residues. CDR1 and CDR2 (germline): SGHTA, FQGNSA. CDR3 sequence reads: CASSLWDRGNQPQHF. CDR3 in DNA: TGTGCCAGCAGCTTATGGGACAGGGGCAATCAGCCCCAGCATTTT.

This clone was counted a single time. The chain carries TRBV6-1 and TRBJ2-2; D remains ambiguous. The germline V and J ends were trimmed by 3 bases and 5 bases, with 7 bases remaining between them. Germline V gene lookup returns CDR1 MNHNS and CDR2 SASEGT. There are 13 residues in the CDR3. The CDR3 nucleotides are TGTGCCAGCAGTGACCCCGGGACCGGGGAGCTGTTTTTT. Residues: CASSDPGTGELFF.

CDR3 sequence reads: CASSSLGVTNEKLFF. The CDR3 DNA reads TGTGCCAGCAGCTCCCTCGGGGTGACTAATGAAAAACTGTTTTTT. V is TRBV5-4 and J is TRBJ1-4; D ambiguous. Trimming removed 3 bases from V and 2 bases from J, with 11 bases in between. The germline CDR1 and CDR2 sequences are SGHNT and YYREEE (reference sequence). The CDR3 contains 15 residues.

The V call is TRBV27, the J call TRBJ1-5; possibly TRBD1 for D (5 bases). Germline lookup yields CDR1 MNHEY and CDR2 SMNVEV (reference sequence). CDR3 length: 14 residues. Trimming left V 7 bases short and J 4 bases short, with 14 bases between. The CDR3 sequence is CASTPVGGNQPQHF. CDR3 nucleotides: TGTGCCAGCACCCCCGTGGGGGGAAATCAGCCCCAGCATTTT.

This sequence joins TRBV7-9 and TRBJ2-5; D may be TRBD1 (6 bases). CDR3 length: 14 residues. The V end lost 6 bases, the J end lost 5 bases, and 16 bases lay between the germline ends. In germline, CDR1 is SEHNR, CDR2 FQNEAQ (reference sequence). The CDR3 region is CASRIGGSGETQYF. The CDR3 coding sequence is TGTGCCAGCAGGATAGGGGGATCCGGGGAGACCCAGTACTTC.

Only a few counts were recorded for this clone. The V call is TRBV10-3, the J call TRBJ2-2; 14 nucleotides align to TRBD2. Germline loops: CDR1 ENHRY, CDR2 SYGVKD. V was pared by 0 bases and J by 6 bases, with 6 bases of the junction left unmatched. CDR3 length equals 18 residues. The CDR3 region is CAISESAPGLAGAGELFF. The CDR3 nucleotides are TGTGCCATCAGTGAGTCTGCCCCGGGACTAGCGGGAGCCGGGGAGCTGTTTTTT.

The chain joins TRBV7-8 to TRBJ1-2, with unresolved D. Germline V gives CDR1 SGHVS, CDR2 FQNEAQ. This CDR3 region has 13 residues. The V end was cut by 6 bases, the J end by 2 bases, with 10 bases between. Here the CDR3 DNA reads TGTGCCAGCAGTATTACAGTGAACTATGGCTACACCTTC. Translating it yields CASSITVNYGYTF.

This rearrangement joins TRBV11-2 to TRBJ2-1; D may be TRBD2 (6 bases). The V gene's germline CDR1 is SGHAT and CDR2 FQNNGV. Between the trimmed V and J ends, which lost 4 bases and 5 bases, there was a span of 9 bases. The CDR3 is made up of 13 amino acids. The CDR3 DNA follows: TGTGCCAGCAGCTGGGGGGTGGACAATGAGCAGTTCTTC. This translates into CASSWGVDNEQFF. Based on the CDR3 plus reference TRBV11-2 and TRBJ2-1, the full variable domain is EAGVAQSPRYKIIEKRQSVAFWCNPISGHATLYWYQQILGQGPKLLIQFQNNGVVDDSQLPKDRFSAERLKGVDSTLKIQPAKLEDSAVYLCASSWGVDNEQFFGPGTRLTVL.

The V gene is TRBV27, the J gene TRBJ2-5; 9 bases match TRBD2. Germline loops: CDR1 MNHEY, CDR2 SMNVEV (reference sequence). The length of the CDR3 is 15 residues. With V trimmed by 5 bases and J by 2 bases, 6 bases remained unmatched. Written as DNA, the CDR3 is TGTGCCAGCAGTCCCTGGACTAGCGTTCAAGAGACCCAGTACTTC. It encodes CASSPWTSVQETQYF.

This chain joins TRBV6-1 and TRBJ1-5, with 7 bases lining up with TRBD1. Looked up from germline, CDR1 is MNHNS and CDR2 is SASEGT. J gave up 9 bases and V 0 bases, and 11 bases lay outside the gene matches. The CDR3 is 16 residues long. CDR3 loop: CASSEAVGTDFGPQHF. The CDR3 bases are TGTGCCAGCAGTGAAGCGGTCGGGACAGATTTTGGGCCCCAGCATTTT.

The gene calls are TRBV4-1 and TRBJ1-1, with TRBD1 matching over 11 bases. Germline V CDR1 and CDR2: MGHRA, YSYEKL. This CDR3 spans 15 amino acids. Germline trimming cut 3 bases from V and 5 bases from J; bases unmatched to any gene: 5. The CDR3 region has the DNA TGCGCCAGCAGCCAGGACAGGGGGCCGGTAACTGAAGCTTTCTTT. It yields the protein CASSQDRGPVTEAFF.

The chain is built from TRBV27 and TRBJ1-2, with 8 bases that match TRBD1. This CDR3 contains 15 residues. Germline loops: CDR1 MNHEY, CDR2 SMNVEV (reference sequence). The V and J ends lost 3 bases and 4 bases, in that order; junction bases with no gene match: 7. The CDR3 region has the DNA TGTGCCAGCAGTTTTGGGACAGGCGAAGGCTATGGCTACACCTTC. Encoded protein: CASSFGTGEGYGYTF.

V and J are TRBV5-1 and TRBJ1-2; 8 bases line up with TRBD1. The V and J ends lost 0 bases and 8 bases, in that order; junction bases with no gene match: 12. CDR1 is SGHRS and CDR2 is YFSETQ in the germline V gene. The CDR3 has 16 amino acids. CDR3 bases: TGCGCCAGCAGCTTGGAGCCAGGGGGCTTAAGGGAGGGCTACACCTTC. It translates to CASSLEPGGLREGYTF.

The rearrangement joins TRBV27 to TRBJ2-1, with D tentatively TRBD1 (5 bases). The CDR3 runs to 16 residues. V was clipped by 0 bases and J by 3 bases, with 12 bases between them. CDR1 MNHEY and CDR2 SMNVEV come from the germline V gene (reference sequence). This chain's CDR3 is CASSLSGRVRYNEQFF. CDR3 DNA: TGTGCCAGCAGTTTATCGGGCAGGGTCCGCTACAATGAGCAGTTCTTC.

This clone showed up just a few times. The chain employs TRBV25-1 and TRBJ1-2, with D tentatively TRBD1 (5 bases). Per the germline V gene, CDR1 is MGHDK and CDR2 is SYGVNS. Trimming shortened V by 4 bases and J by 6 bases, and 21 bases separated the two germline ends. The CDR3 is made up of 16 amino acids. In DNA, the CDR3 is TGTGCCAGCAGTGCCGATGTTGGGACGGGAGAACATGGCTACACCTTC. This translates into CASSADVGTGEHGYTF.

The V gene is TRBV12-3 or TRBV12-4, the J gene TRBJ1-1; perhaps TRBD1 as D (6 bases). This CDR3 contains 13 residues. V was trimmed by 6 bases and J by 1 base, leaving 9 bases between them. CDR3 region: CASRGGQNTEAFF. The CDR3 DNA reads TGTGCCAGCAGGGGGGGGCAGAACACTGAAGCTTTCTTT.

This clone has a single count. The CDR3 region is CASSTEQGWNTEAFF. CDR3 sequence (DNA): TGTGCCAGCAGCACCGAACAGGGGTGGAACACTGAAGCTTTCTTT. The V gene is TRBV21-1, the J gene TRBJ1-1; the D call in the table, TRBD1, was not verified against the DNA. TRBV21-1 has pseudogene status. This CDR3 contains 15 residues.

The chain has TRBV5-4 and TRBJ1-1; the D gene is possibly TRBD1 (5 bases). Trimming pared 0 bases from V and 0 bases from J, leaving 9 bases between. The CDR3 extends over 15 amino acids. Germline lookup yields CDR1 SGHNT and CDR2 YYREEE (reference sequence). The CDR3 protein is CASSLVRGLNTEAFF. CDR3 sequence (DNA): TGTGCCAGCAGCTTGGTTAGGGGTTTGAACACTGAAGCTTTCTTT. Using reference TRBV5-4 and TRBJ1-1 for the parts outside the CDR3, the full variable domain is ETGVTQSPTHLIKTRGQQVTLRCSSQSGHNTVSWYQQALGQGPQFIFQYYREEENGRGNFPPRFSGLQFPNYSSELNVNALELDDSALYLCASSLVRGLNTEAFFGQGTRLTVV.

This chain connects TRBV20-1 to TRBJ2-7, with 8 bases that match TRBD1. Germline V gives CDR1 DFQATT, CDR2 SNEGSKA (reference sequence). V lost 3 bases and J lost 0; bases outside the gene matches: 10. CDR3 length: 16 amino acids. The CDR3 nucleotides read TGCAGTGCTAGTCTAGGACAGGGACAGAGCTCCTACGAGCAGTACTTC. It encodes CSASLGQGQSSYEQYF.